This T cell receptor beta chain was found in a study of CD8 T cells in ankylosing spondylitis. Quantitative 5'-RACE with molecular barcodes generated TCR beta libraries. TCRdb redid the calling of the 5' RACE reads with MiXCR, one entry per CDR3 protein. The sample holds about 150,000 distinct CDR3 sequences, around two fifths seen once. Overall study findings and caveats: Some motif variants were previously reported in reactive arthritis synovial fluid and blood. Ankylosing spondylitis blood appeared to be characterized by a TCR beta motif of 8 or 9 highly homologous variants.

Turning to this clonotype: Its specificity is not known.

The CDR3 totals 16 residues. Trimming shortened V by 6 bases and J by 2 bases, and 18 bases separated the two germline ends. Germline V CDR1 and CDR2: MNHEY, SVGEGT. The J gene is TRBJ2-3, the V gene TRBV6-2 or TRBV6-3; D might be TRBD1 or TRBD2, each matching 6 bases. This TCR derives from a male donor with ankylosing spondylitis. Source material: synovial fluid, either unsorted or a sorted T cell fraction (not recorded which). The CDR3 DNA follows: TGTGCCAGCAGACCGCTCCAGGGGACTCTCACAGATACGCAGTATTTT. Translating gives CASRPLQGTLTDTQYF.